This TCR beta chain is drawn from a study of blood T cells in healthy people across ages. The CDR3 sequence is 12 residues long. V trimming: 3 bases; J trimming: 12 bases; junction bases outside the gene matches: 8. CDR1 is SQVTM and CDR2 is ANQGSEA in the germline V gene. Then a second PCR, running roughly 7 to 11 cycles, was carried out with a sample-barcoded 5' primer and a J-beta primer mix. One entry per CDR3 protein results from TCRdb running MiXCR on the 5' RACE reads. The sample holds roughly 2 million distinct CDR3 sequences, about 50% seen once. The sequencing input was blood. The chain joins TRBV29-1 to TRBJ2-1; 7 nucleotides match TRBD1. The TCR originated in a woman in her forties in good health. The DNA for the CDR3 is TGCAGCGTTGAGGGGACAGTCAGTGGGCAGTTCTTC. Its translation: CSVEGTVSGQFF.